What follows describes a single T cell receptor (beta chain). The data belong to a study of blood T cell repertoires in COVID-19. Study-level information: Samples of COVID-19 (acute and convalescent) were obtained from the United States, Italy and Spain. The cDNA or gDNA used as material had been derived from T cells, B-cell-depleted T cells, or PBMCs.

In the authors' workflow: The authors estimated nucleated cell counts from reference gene primer amplification. Only in-frame clones appear in the TCRdb table, and some are missing; sequencing was by immunoSEQ multiplex PCR. The D gene and trimming were derived from the DNA, and the V and J assignments and clone size from that table. The sample carries 270,000 or so clones, 85% recorded once. Per the germline V gene, CDR1 is LNHDA and CDR2 is SQIVND (reference sequence). The V segment lost 1 base and the J segment 5 bases; nucleotides outside the gene matches: 7. The CDR3 runs to 16 residues. The TCR was taken from a human donor in a cohort sampled during active COVID-19. The rearrangement uses TRBV19 and TRBJ2-7; 11 positions match TRBD2. The sequenced sample was peripheral blood. DNA of the CDR3: TGTGCCAGTAGTATAGGACTAGCGGGACGGCTTAACGAGCAGTACTTC. Translated: CASSIGLAGRLNEQYF.